Sequencing of this T cell receptor beta chain was carried out in a study of blood T cell repertoires in COVID-19. For the study at large: Specimens from acute and convalescent COVID-19 originated in the United States, Italy and Spain. Sources were T cells, B-cell-depleted T cells, or PBMCs; the material itself was cDNA or gDNA.

Original processing methods: Estimation of nucleated cell counts relied on the amplification of reference gene primers. The method was immunoSEQ multiplex PCR; TCRdb's version includes in-frame clones alone and lacks a portion of them. Clone size and V and J calls were adopted from that table, with D and trimming inferred from the DNA. The sample has about 240,000 clones; approximately 90% are singletons. The CDR3 length is 14 residues. CDR1 is SGHVS, CDR2 FNYEAQ, per germline. V was clipped by 1 base and J by 5 bases; unmatched bases: 1. In assigning cohorts, the study relied on participant-reported clinical history.

The sequenced sample consisted of PBMCs or T cells enriched from blood (not recorded which). The rearrangement joins TRBV7-6 to TRBJ2-1, with TRBD2 identical over 8 bases. This TCR was recovered from a woman aged 30 to 39 with acute COVID-19. DNA of the CDR3: TGTGCCAGCAGCTTAGTGCGGGGGGACAATGAGCAGTTCTTC. Protein sequence: CASSLVRGDNEQFF.